These 9 T cell receptor beta chains came from one sample sequenced in a study of Ad26.COV2.S vaccination and SARS-CoV-2 variants. The treatment: some 19 received Ad26.COV2.S at low or high dose, single or two shots; about 5 received placebo; per-sample allocation not given. All samples were drawn on day 63, counting from the first vaccine or placebo injection. TCRdb's copy holds only in-frame clones and misses some; the assay was immunoSEQ multiplex PCR. The sample holds 350,000 to 400,000 clones; about 91% are singletons and the top ten take over 1.5%. The material was peripheral blood, obtained in a trial of Ad26.COV2.S vaccine versus placebo. These receptors were collected from a person aged 18 to 59 who received the Ad26.COV2.S COVID-19 vaccine or a placebo.

V usage is TRBV7-9 and J usage is TRBJ2-5, with 11 bases identical to TRBD1. The germline gives CDR1 SEHNR, CDR2 FQNEAQ (reference sequence). CDR3 size: 15 residues. The trim removed 5 bases at V and 4 bases at J, leaving 6 bases unmatched. The CDR3 DNA reads TGTGCCAGCAGCCCAGGGACAGGGGGAGGAGAGACCCAGTACTTC. As protein: CASSPGTGGGETQYF.

The chain has TRBV25-1 and TRBJ2-1; D not resolved. V dropped 4 bases and J dropped 0 bases, with 10 bases sitting between them. CDR1 MGHDK and CDR2 SYGVNS come from the germline V gene. The CDR3 totals 15 residues. The CDR3 DNA sequence: TGTGCCAGCAGTGTGGCGCCGAGCTCCTACAATGAGCAGTTCTTC. Its protein product is CASSVAPSSYNEQFF.

This clone was seen just once. J is TRBJ1-2 and V is TRBV5-1, with 12 bases that match TRBD1. CDR1 and CDR2 (germline): SGHRS, YFSETQ. The length of the CDR3 is 15 residues. V shed 0 bases and J 7 bases; nucleotides not matched to a gene: 4. This chain's CDR3 is CASSLVGTGGSGYTF. The CDR3, as DNA: TGCGCCAGCAGCTTGGTAGGGACAGGGGGCAGTGGCTACACCTTC.

Here the CDR3 DNA reads TGTGCCAGCAGCAAAGGGGGGGCCACTGAAGCTTTCTTT. Encoded protein: CASSKGGATEAFF. The chain has TRBV21-1 and TRBJ1-1. TRBV21-1 is a pseudogene. The CDR3 totals 13 residues.

V usage is TRBV11-2 and J usage is TRBJ1-6; TRBD1 agrees at 7 bases. The CDR3 is 14 residues long. Losses at the gene ends were 6 bases for V and 7 bases for J; bases not matched to a gene: 6. Germline-derived CDR1 and CDR2 are SGHAT and FQNNGV. The CDR3 reads CASSRQGLNSPLHF. The CDR3 nucleotides read TGTGCCAGCAGTCGACAGGGACTGAATTCACCCCTCCACTTT.

Worth noting for this clone: Other nucleotide sequences in the sample specify the same CDR3. V is TRBV30 and J is TRBJ2-2; 9 bases fit TRBD2. Germline V gives CDR1 GTSNPN, CDR2 SVGIG (reference sequence). This CDR3 is built from 14 residues. Here the CDR3 reads CAQRGGGDTGELFF. CDR3 bases: TGTGCTCAACGGGGCGGGGGGGACACCGGGGAGCTGTTTTTT.

The CDR3 region has the DNA TGTGCCTGGAGTCCCAAGACAGGGGGTATATCAGATACGCAGTATTTT. It specifies CAWSPKTGGISDTQYF. This sequence joins TRBV30 and TRBJ2-3; TRBD1 aligns across 9 bases. Germline V gene sequence: CDR1 GTSNPN, CDR2 SVGIG (reference sequence). The CDR3 covers 16 residues. Losses at the gene ends were 2 bases for V and 4 bases for J; bases not matched to a gene: 10.

V usage is TRBV27 and J usage is TRBJ2-1; 8 nucleotides line up with TRBD2. V shed 7 bases, J shed 8 bases, and the junction held 22 bases outside the gene matches. This CDR3 is 18 amino acids long. The germline V gene has CDR1 MNHEY and CDR2 SMNVEV (reference sequence). CDR3 region: CASTRTKPGLVSSYEQFF. Written as DNA, the CDR3 is TGTGCCAGCACCCGCACCAAACCGGGACTAGTCTCATCCTATGAGCAGTTCTTC.

This chain joins TRBV28 and TRBJ1-1; D is unresolved. The germline V gene has CDR1 MDHEN and CDR2 SYDVKM. The CDR3 extends over 14 amino acids. Trimming cost V 4 bases and J 0 bases, with 9 bases left between them. The CDR3, as DNA: TGTGCCAGCAGTTCACGACCCATGAACACTGAAGCTTTCTTT. It is translated as CASSSRPMNTEAFF.